The 10 T cell receptor beta chains below were found in one sample sequenced in a study of T cell responses to AZD1222 COVID-19 vaccine (dated by TCRdb to about 2021). Libraries were prepared through the immunoSEQ multiplex PCR assay. Sourced from immuneACCESS, this table was stored by TCRdb with only in-frame sequences that have V and J called. A share of the clones is absent; for the studies checked, an unresolved V gene accounts for under half, and the remainder has no known explanation. The sample table lists about 130,000 clones, 90% of them with a count of one. The ten largest account for around 4.5% of the sample. Taken with the paper, the label for time point translates to: baseline before first vaccination. The intended sense of this specimen's treatment or condition label: meningococcal conjugate vaccine given as trial control. This specimen consisted of peripheral blood, obtained on day 0 of MenACWY control vaccination. These receptors were obtained from an adult in good health.

The chain has TRBV5-1 and TRBJ2-2, with a weak D call TRBD1 (5 bases). From germline, CDR1 is SGHRS and CDR2 YFSETQ. V shed 1 base and J shed 8 bases, with 18 bases lying between them. The CDR3 totals 16 residues. CDR3 region: CASSLLGPAVTGELFF. DNA for the CDR3: TGCGCCAGCAGCTTGCTGGGGCCAGCAGTTACAGGGGAGCTGTTTTTT.

The gene calls are TRBV28 and TRBJ2-1; 9 positions match TRBD2. V was clipped by 2 bases and J by 8 bases; unmatched bases: 4. This CDR3 region has 14 residues. Germline CDR1 MDHEN, CDR2 SYDVKM. As DNA, the CDR3 is TGTGCCAGCAGTTTAGCGGGGGGGCGCGATGAGCAGTTCTTC. It specifies CASSLAGGRDEQFF.

The J gene is TRBJ1-1, the V gene TRBV28, with D possibly TRBD1 on 6 matching bases. The germline V gene encodes CDR1 MDHEN and CDR2 SYDVKM. V lost 4 bases and J lost 5, with 17 bases in between. This CDR3 has 15 amino acids. CDR3 region: CASSWRGTRRTEAFF. DNA for the CDR3: TGTGCCAGCAGTTGGAGGGGGACAAGAAGGACTGAAGCTTTCTTT. The complete variable domain, with remaining parts taken from reference TRBV28 and TRBJ1-1, reads DVKVTQSSRYLVKRTGEKVFLECVQDMDHENMFWYRQDPGLGLRLIYFSYDVKMKEKGDIPEGYSVSREKKERFSLILESASTNQTSMYLCASSWRGTRRTEAFFGQGTRLTVV.

The CDR3: CASTKGQGPWGEKLFF. The DNA of the CDR3 is TGTGCCAGCACCAAAGGACAGGGGCCGTGGGGAGAAAAACTGTTTTTT. The chain uses TRBV28 and TRBJ1-4, with 9 nucleotides matching TRBD1. CDR3 length: 16 amino acids. Germline V gene data show CDR1 as MDHEN and CDR2 as SYDVKM. V dropped 7 bases and J dropped 8; count of bases not matched to a gene: 14.

CDR3 sequence (DNA): TGTGCCAGCAGTTCCGGACAGGGGCGCACTGAAGCTTTCTTT. Translated: CASSSGQGRTEAFF. The rearrangement links TRBV27 to TRBJ1-1, with 9 nucleotides matching TRBD1. Germline V gene sequence: CDR1 MNHEY, CDR2 SMNVEV (reference sequence). V trimming: 4 bases; J trimming: 4 bases; junction bases outside the gene matches: 4. The CDR3 contains 14 residues.

The rearrangement links TRBV10-3 to TRBJ1-6; D uncertain. V was pared by 9 bases and J by 5 bases, with 14 bases between. This CDR3 is 14 amino acids long. The germline CDR1 and CDR2 sequences are ENHRY and SYGVKD. CDR3 region: CAIRDTGNNSPLHF. Here the CDR3 DNA reads TGTGCCATTAGAGATACCGGGAATAATTCACCCCTCCACTTT.

This chain links TRBV28 with TRBJ2-7; D is possibly TRBD1 (5 bases). The CDR3 is 14 residues long. The germline V and J ends were trimmed by 1 base and 3 bases, with 10 bases remaining between them. Germline lookup yields CDR1 MDHEN and CDR2 SYDVKM. In DNA, the CDR3 is TGTGCCAGCAGTTTATTTGTGGGGCGCTACGAGCAGTACTTC. Translating gives CASSLFVGRYEQYF.

V is TRBV3-1 (or the pseudogene TRBV3-2) and J is TRBJ1-5; no clear D gene. V was pared by 4 bases and J by 2 bases, with 12 bases between. The V gene's germline CDR1 is LGHDT and CDR2 YNNKEL (reference sequence). This CDR3 comprises 15 residues. The CDR3 here is CASSPRGTRNQPQHF. CDR3 in DNA: TGTGCCAGCAGCCCCCGAGGCACCCGCAATCAGCCCCAGCATTTT.

The chain's CDR3 is CASSEGFAGVGTVEQFF. CDR3 DNA sequence: TGTGCCAGCAGTGAAGGGTTCGCGGGAGTGGGGACGGTTGAGCAGTTCTTC. The chain is built from TRBV2 and TRBJ2-1; 7 bases align to TRBD2. Germline CDR1 and CDR2: SNHLY and FYNNEI. After removal of 1 base from V and 9 bases from J, the junction contained 15 bases not matched to a gene. This CDR3 has 17 amino acids.

This chain joins TRBV5-6 and TRBJ2-7; D not resolved. From germline, CDR1 is SGHDT and CDR2 YYEEEE. The CDR3 is made up of 15 amino acids. V was cut by 7 bases and J by 5 bases, with 22 bases left in between. As DNA, the CDR3 is TGTGCCAGCGGCCCACGGAACACCGGACGGAACGAGCAGTACTTC. Its translation: CASGPRNTGRNEQYF.